The 2 T cell receptor beta chains in this list originate from one sample, sequenced in a study of identical twins. TCRdb analysed the 5' RACE reads with MiXCR anew, one entry per CDR3 protein. The table lists nearly 900,000 distinct CDR3 sequences, approximately 13% of them singletons. In addition, the sample was reused for a study of yellow fever vaccine responses in identical twins.

The specimen was PBMCs. The receptors derive from a young woman in good health.

The table lists this clonotype with many counts. V is TRBV12-3 or TRBV12-4 and J is TRBJ1-6; D might be TRBD1 (5 bases). CDR3 length: 15 amino acids. V gave up 1 base and J gave up 6 bases, with 10 bases separating them. The DNA for the CDR3 is TGTGCCAGCAGTTTAGATGGGGCGCTTAATTCACCCCTCCACTTT. This sequence encodes CASSLDGALNSPLHF.

There are a few counts of this clonotype. The V gene is TRBV11-2, the J gene TRBJ1-3; no firm D call. Germline lookup yields CDR1 SGHAT and CDR2 FQNNGV. With 3 bases removed from V and 3 bases from J, the gap between germline ends came to 9 bases. The CDR3 sequence is 14 residues long. The CDR3 DNA reads as TGTGCCAGCAGCTTGTTGACCGTTGGAAACACCATATATTTT. It specifies CASSLLTVGNTIYF.